The 12 T cell receptor beta chains listed next were all sequenced from one sample in a study of shared clonotypes between healthy human individuals. TCRdb keeps only in-frame clones here, not all; method: immunoSEQ multiplex PCR. The profile covers a few million clones, with approximately 94% appearing a single time and roughly 0.13% taken by the ten largest. The sample taken for sequencing was naive CD4+ T cells sorted from blood. Subset here: CD45RA+ positively selected. The receptor source for this set is a man younger than 30 in good health.

The J gene is TRBJ2-7, the V gene TRBV10-1, with 10 bases that match TRBD1. The ends lost 4 bases at V and 6 bases at J; junction bases unmatched: 3. The CDR3 consists of 13 residues. Germline lookup yields CDR1 WNHNN and CDR2 SYGVQD (reference sequence). CDR3 sequence reads: CASSGGTGVEQYF. In DNA form, the CDR3 reads TGCGCCAGCAGTGGCGGGACAGGGGTCGAGCAGTACTTC.

The rearrangement links TRBV4-1 to TRBJ1-4, with 9 nucleotides matching TRBD1. CDR1 and CDR2 (germline): MGHRA, YSYEKL. This CDR3 spans 16 amino acids. V trimming: 5 bases; J trimming: 4 bases; junction bases outside the gene matches: 8. The CDR3 sequence: CASSSYRGQVNEKLFF. CDR3 in DNA: TGCGCCAGCAGCTCATACAGGGGGCAAGTTAATGAAAAACTGTTTTTT.

The chain carries TRBV14 and TRBJ2-3; possibly TRBD2 for D (6 bases). This CDR3 comprises 16 residues. The ends were cut back, 4 bases at V and 6 bases at J, with 20 bases in the middle. Germline V gene lookup returns CDR1 SGHDN and CDR2 FVKESK. Here the CDR3 reads CASSPPGLNIIDTQYF. The DNA of the CDR3 is TGTGCCAGCAGCCCTCCGGGACTGAATATAATTGATACGCAGTATTTT. The full variable domain, with the rest looked up from reference TRBV14 and TRBJ2-3, is EAGVTQFPSHSVIEKGQTVTLRCDPISGHDNLYWYRRVMGKEIKFLLHFVKESKQDESGMPNNRFLAERTGGTYSTLKVQPAELEDSGVYFCASSPPGLNIIDTQYFGPGTRLTVL.

The V call is TRBV6-5, the J call TRBJ1-1; the match to TRBD1 covers 11 bases. Losses at the gene ends were 5 bases for V and 0 bases for J; bases not matched to a gene: 2. This CDR3 is built from 15 residues. Germline V gene lookup returns CDR1 MNHEY and CDR2 SVGAGI. The CDR3 nucleotides are TGTGCCAGCAGTCGGACAGGGGGCCTGAACACTGAAGCTTTCTTT. Translation gives CASSRTGGLNTEAFF.

The rearrangement uses TRBV12-5 and TRBJ2-7; 9 positions match TRBD2. V lost 6 bases to trimming and J lost 3 bases; unmatched junction nucleotides: 12. This CDR3 region has 16 residues. Germline V gene data show CDR1 as LGHNT and CDR2 as FRNRAP. CDR3 sequence: CASGKGGSGSFYEQYF. Written as DNA, the CDR3 is TGTGCTAGTGGCAAAGGGGGTAGCGGGAGTTTCTACGAGCAGTACTTC. The full variable domain, its missing parts supplied by reference TRBV12-5 and TRBJ2-7, is DARVTQTPRHKVTEMGQEVTMRCQPILGHNTVFWYRQTMMQGLELLAYFRNRAPLDDSGMPKDRFSAEMPDATLATLKIQPSEPRDSAVYFCASGKGGSGSFYEQYFGPGTRLTVT.

The chain carries TRBV27 and TRBJ1-4; D not certain. From germline, CDR1 is MNHEY and CDR2 SMNVEV (reference sequence). Trimming shortened V by 4 bases and J by 5 bases, and 11 bases separated the two germline ends. The CDR3 extends over 14 amino acids. CDR3 coding DNA: TGTGCCAGCAGTTCCCATGGTGAGAATGAAAAACTGTTTTTT. Translating gives CASSSHGENEKLFF.

The chain uses TRBV6-1 and TRBJ2-7, with D tentatively TRBD1 (6 bases). CDR3 length: 15 residues. V dropped 7 bases and J dropped 3 bases, with 19 bases sitting between them. The germline V gene has CDR1 MNHNS and CDR2 SASEGT. This chain's CDR3 is CASTGIRQVGYEQYF. CDR3 bases: TGTGCCAGCACCGGGATCCGACAGGTGGGCTACGAGCAGTACTTC.

The rearrangement links TRBV19 to TRBJ2-2, with 8 bases that match TRBD1. Trimming at V came to 6 bases and at J to 9 bases, leaving 18 bases not matched to a gene. Per the germline V gene, CDR1 is LNHDA and CDR2 is SQIVND (reference sequence). The CDR3 runs to 17 residues. The DNA of the CDR3 is TGTGCCAGTAGAAAACCCTCGGGGACAGGTAAAATCCGGGAGCTGTTTTTT. Protein product: CASRKPSGTGKIRELFF.

The chain recombines TRBV27 with TRBJ1-3; D uncertain. V lost 0 bases and J lost 0, with 6 bases in between. The CDR3 sequence is 15 residues long. Germline values: CDR1 MNHEY, CDR2 SMNVEV (reference sequence). CDR3 residues: CASSLSRASGNTIYF. In DNA form, the CDR3 reads TGTGCCAGCAGTTTATCGAGAGCCTCTGGAAACACCATATATTTT.

V usage is TRBV7-9 and J usage is TRBJ2-7; D remains ambiguous. In germline, CDR1 is SEHNR, CDR2 FQNEAQ (reference sequence). This CDR3 has 14 amino acids. Trimming pared 1 base from V and 2 bases from J, leaving 9 bases between. The CDR3 nucleotides read TGTGCCAGCAGCTTAGAGGGCAGAACCTACGAGCAGTACTTC. It is translated as CASSLEGRTYEQYF.

The chain carries TRBV6-6 and TRBJ1-5, with D unresolved. The CDR3 has 15 amino acids. In germline, CDR1 is MNHNY, CDR2 SVGAGI (reference sequence). V was clipped by 6 bases and J by 1 base, with 13 bases between them. The CDR3 spells CASSRNRGSNQPQHF. The CDR3 DNA reads TGTGCCAGCAGCCGAAACCGCGGCAGCAATCAGCCCCAGCATTTT.

This sequence joins TRBV1 and TRBJ1-4. TRBV1 is reported as a pseudogene. This CDR3 is built from 16 residues. CDR3 sequence: CTSSQEMGGPNEKLFF. The CDR3 DNA reads as TGCACCAGCAGCCAAGAAATGGGGGGCCCTAATGAAAAACTGTTTTTT.